Below, 15 T cell receptor beta chains from the same sample are listed, as sequenced in a study of blood T cell repertoires in COVID-19. Profiled with immunoSEQ multiplex PCR; TCRdb holds only in-frame clones, not every one. The table shows over 45,000 clones, with around 82% occurring only once. The source material was peripheral blood. These receptors were collected from a man aged 35-49 years with acute or convalescent COVID-19.

The rearrangement joins TRBV6-6 to TRBJ2-5; no clear D. The CDR3 is 12 amino acids. The V gene's germline CDR1 is MNHNY and CDR2 SVGAGI (reference sequence). The V end was cut by 2 bases, the J end by 7 bases, with 8 bases between. CDR3 region: CASSYPAGTQYF. The CDR3 coding sequence is TGTGCCAGCAGTTACCCCGCAGGGACCCAGTACTTC.

The chain has TRBV5-1 and TRBJ1-4; 9 bases agree with TRBD1. The CDR3 extends over 15 amino acids. With 4 bases clipped from V and 7 bases from J, the junction kept 8 bases outside the gene matches. The germline CDR1 and CDR2 sequences are SGHRS and YFSETQ. CDR3 in amino acids: CASSLLTGGAEKLFF. The CDR3 DNA is TGCGCCAGCAGCCTCCTGACAGGGGGTGCTGAAAAACTGTTTTTT.

The chain has TRBV24-1 and TRBJ2-5; the match to TRBD2 covers 8 bases. The CDR3 totals 13 residues. The germline gives CDR1 KGHDR, CDR2 SFDVKD. The V and J ends lost 7 bases and 5 bases, in that order; junction bases with no gene match: 5. The DNA of the CDR3 is TGTGCCACCAGCGGACTAGCAGGGGAGACCCAGTACTTC. Its translation is CATSGLAGETQYF.

This rearrangement joins TRBV5-1 to TRBJ1-3, with D perhaps TRBD1 (6 bases). The V gene lost 4 bases and the J gene lost 4 bases, with 21 bases spanning the gap. This CDR3 has 17 amino acids. Germline CDR1 and CDR2: SGHRS and YFSETQ. DNA for the CDR3: TGCGCCAGCAGCCTCTCGACGACAGGTTTAGCAGGAAACACCATATATTTT. Translation gives CASSLSTTGLAGNTIYF. Complete variable domain (other parts from reference TRBV5-1 and TRBJ1-3): KAGVTQTPRYLIKTRGQQVTLSCSPISGHRSVSWYQQTPGQGLQFLFEYFSETQRNKGNFPGRFSGRQFSNSRSEMNVSTLELGDSALYLCASSLSTTGLAGNTIYFGEGSWLTVV.

This clone was seen more than once but under ten times. The V call is TRBV27, the J call TRBJ2-5; D gene uncertain. The CDR3 runs 15 residues. Deletions cut 3 bases from V and 3 bases from J, with 14 bases between. The V gene's germline CDR1 is MNHEY and CDR2 SMNVEV (reference sequence). CDR3 amino acids: CASSLSAGTEETQYF. Here the CDR3 DNA reads TGTGCCAGCAGTTTGTCCGCTGGAACAGAAGAGACCCAGTACTTC.

This chain uses TRBV3-1 (or the pseudogene TRBV3-2) with TRBJ1-1; TRBD1 matches 8 bases. V was pared by 4 bases and J by 0 bases, with 1 base of the junction left unmatched. The CDR3 is 14 residues long. Germline assignment: CDR1 LGHDT and CDR2 YNNKEL (reference sequence). The CDR3 DNA sequence: TGTGCCAGCAGCCGGGACAGGATGAACACTGAAGCTTTCTTT. Translated, it gives CASSRDRMNTEAFF.

This clone is a singleton in its sample. The V call is TRBV5-1, the J call TRBJ1-1; D call uncertain. V was shortened by 2 bases and J by 1 base, with 9 bases between the two germline ends. Per the germline V gene, CDR1 is SGHRS and CDR2 is YFSETQ. The CDR3 is 14 residues long. The CDR3 spells CASSFDGSNTEAFF. In DNA form, the CDR3 reads TGCGCCAGCAGCTTCGACGGGTCGAACACTGAAGCTTTCTTT.

J is TRBJ1-5 and V is TRBV12-3 or TRBV12-4, with a possible D match to TRBD1 (5 bases). V dropped 8 bases and J dropped 1 base, with 9 bases sitting between them. The length of the CDR3 is 13 residues. This CDR3 reads CASLGGSNQPQHF. In nucleotides, the CDR3 is TGTGCCAGCCTTGGGGGGAGCAATCAGCCCCAGCATTTT.

This clone occurred once. The chain recombines TRBV5-4 with TRBJ2-1; D might be TRBD2 (6 bases). Trimming stripped 2 bases from V and 0 bases from J, with 9 bases between. The CDR3 extends over 15 amino acids. The germline CDR1 and CDR2 sequences are SGHNT and YYREEE (reference sequence). The CDR3 reads CASSFRTTSYNEQFF. The CDR3, as DNA: TGTGCCAGCAGCTTTAGGACTACCTCCTACAATGAGCAGTTCTTC.

The rearrangement links TRBV12-3 or TRBV12-4 to TRBJ1-2; D gene unclear. V gave up 1 base and J gave up 2 bases, with 5 bases separating them. The CDR3 is 13 amino acids. The CDR3 region has the DNA TGTGCCAGCAGTTTAGAGGAGAACTATGGCTACACCTTC. It codes for CASSLEENYGYTF.

There are a few counts of this clone. The V call is TRBV11-2, the J call TRBJ1-1; D remains unclear. The CDR3 runs to 14 residues. V shed 2 bases and J shed 1 base, with 8 bases lying between them. Germline CDR1 and CDR2: SGHAT and FQNNGV. In DNA form, the CDR3 reads TGTGCCAGCAGCTTAATGCGCTCGAACACTGAAGCTTTCTTT. Translation: CASSLMRSNTEAFF.

The V call is TRBV15, the J call TRBJ2-3; 8 bases are shared with TRBD2. The V segment lost 11 bases and the J segment 5 bases; nucleotides outside the gene matches: 18. Germline CDR1 LNHNV, CDR2 YYDKDF (reference sequence). The CDR3 has 16 residues. The CDR3: CAASGRGVPGGDTQYF. The CDR3 bases are TGTGCCGCCTCAGGGCGGGGGGTCCCTGGGGGAGATACGCAGTATTTT. The complete variable domain, with remaining parts taken from reference TRBV15 and TRBJ2-3, reads DAMVIQNPRYQVTQFGKPVTLSCSQTLNHNVMYWYQQKSSQAPKLLFHYYDKDFNNEADTPDNFQSRRPNTSFCFLDIRSPGLGDTAMYLCAASGRGVPGGDTQYFGPGTRLTVL.

The genes are TRBV20-1 and TRBJ2-5; D is unresolved. The V end lost 6 bases, the J end lost 1 base, and 6 bases lay between the germline ends. CDR1 and CDR2 (germline): DFQATT, SNEGSKA (reference sequence). The CDR3 totals 11 residues. The CDR3 region is CSAPGQETQYF. In DNA form, the CDR3 reads TGCAGTGCCCCAGGCCAAGAGACCCAGTACTTC.

The chain uses TRBV27 and TRBJ2-3, with 7 bases identical to TRBD1. The CDR3 has 19 amino acids. CDR1 is MNHEY and CDR2 is SMNVEV in the germline V gene (reference sequence). With 0 bases clipped from V and 0 bases from J, the junction kept 12 bases outside the gene matches. This CDR3 is CASSLSHLIGGTSTDTQYF. The CDR3 DNA is TGTGCCAGCAGTTTATCTCACTTGATAGGGGGCACTAGCACAGATACGCAGTATTTT.

This sequence joins TRBV7-9 and TRBJ1-1, with D tentatively TRBD1 (6 bases). Germline V gives CDR1 SEHNR, CDR2 FQNEAQ (reference sequence). The V gene lost 11 bases and the J gene lost 3 bases, with 28 bases spanning the gap. The CDR3 sequence is 17 residues long. The CDR3 loop is CAHHSRGAESSDTEAFF. The CDR3 coding sequence is TGTGCCCACCACTCACGGGGGGCGGAAAGTTCCGACACTGAAGCTTTCTTT.